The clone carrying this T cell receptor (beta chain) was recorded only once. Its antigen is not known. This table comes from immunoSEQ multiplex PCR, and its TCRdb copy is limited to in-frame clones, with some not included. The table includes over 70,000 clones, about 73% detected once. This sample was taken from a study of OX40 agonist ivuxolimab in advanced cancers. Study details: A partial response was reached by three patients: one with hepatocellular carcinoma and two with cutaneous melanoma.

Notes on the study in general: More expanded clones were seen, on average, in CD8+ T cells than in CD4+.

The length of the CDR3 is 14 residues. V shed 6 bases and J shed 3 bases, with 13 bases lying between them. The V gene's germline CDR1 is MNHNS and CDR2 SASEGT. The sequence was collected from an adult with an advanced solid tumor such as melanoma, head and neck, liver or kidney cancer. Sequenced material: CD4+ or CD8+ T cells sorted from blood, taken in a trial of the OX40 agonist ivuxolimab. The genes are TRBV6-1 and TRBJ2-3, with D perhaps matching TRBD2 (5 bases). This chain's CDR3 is CASRQLVQTDTQYF. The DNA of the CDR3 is TGTGCCAGCAGGCAACTAGTTCAGACAGATACGCAGTATTTT.